One sample yielded the 30 T cell receptor beta chains listed below, sequenced in a study of blood T cell repertoires in COVID-19. Libraries were prepared by immunoSEQ multiplex PCR; TCRdb keeps only in-frame clonotypes and omits some of them. The data contain around 390,000 clones, about 83% of them singletons. Input material: PBMCs or T cells enriched from blood (not recorded which). Receptors originate from a woman in her 50s who had recovered from COVID-19.

This clone has more than one count but fewer than ten. The chain is built from TRBV7-9 and TRBJ1-1, with D tentatively TRBD1 (5 bases). Between the trimmed V and J ends, which lost 8 bases and 0 bases, there was a span of 10 bases. The CDR3 has 13 amino acids. Germline V gene data show CDR1 as SEHNR and CDR2 as FQNEAQ (reference sequence). The CDR3 nucleotides are TGTGCCAGCGGTCACAGGCTGAACACTGAAGCTTTCTTT. Amino acid sequence: CASGHRLNTEAFF.

The chain is built from TRBV20-1 and TRBJ1-1; D is ambiguous. The germline CDR1 and CDR2 sequences are DFQATT and SNEGSKA (reference sequence). Trimming stripped 6 bases from V and 6 bases from J, with 11 bases between. The CDR3 contains 11 residues. CDR3 DNA: TGCAGTGCCGAACACGGGGCTGAAGCTTTCTTT. Protein product: CSAEHGAEAFF.

This clone came up a few times. This sequence joins TRBV5-1 and TRBJ2-7; 8 bases are shared with TRBD2. CDR1 and CDR2 (germline): SGHRS, YFSETQ. There are 13 residues in the CDR3. The V segment lost 5 bases and the J segment 4 bases; nucleotides outside the gene matches: 5. This CDR3 reads CASRGSGEYEQYF. CDR3 DNA sequence: TGCGCCAGCAGAGGTAGCGGGGAATACGAGCAGTACTTC.

This chain uses TRBV7-2 with TRBJ1-5; no definite D call. CDR1 and CDR2 (germline): SGHTA, FQGNSA. The CDR3 spans 13 residues. V lost 5 bases, J lost 6 bases, and 11 bases lay in between. The CDR3 bases are TGTGCCAGCAGCCCCGAGAGGTCTCAGCCCCAGCATTTT. Translating it yields CASSPERSQPQHF.

The chain uses TRBV19 and TRBJ1-2; no reliable D call. Deletions cut 5 bases from V and 7 bases from J, with 23 bases between. The CDR3 length is 16 residues. Germline lookup yields CDR1 LNHDA and CDR2 SQIVND (reference sequence). CDR3 sequence reads: CASSEGGNLPRGGYTF. CDR3 sequence (DNA): TGTGCCAGTAGTGAGGGAGGAAACCTACCGCGGGGTGGCTACACCTTC. The entire variable domain, with the rest obtained from reference TRBV19 and TRBJ1-2, is as follows: DGGITQSPKYLFRKEGQNVTLSCEQNLNHDAMYWYRQDPGQGLRLIYYSQIVNDFQKGDIAEGYSVSREKKESFPLTVTSAQKNPTAFYLCASSEGGNLPRGGYTFGSGTRLTVV.

J is TRBJ2-7 and V is TRBV6-1, with D perhaps TRBD1 (5 bases). Trimming took 3 bases from V and 4 from J, leaving 7 bases between them. Germline lookup yields CDR1 MNHNS and CDR2 SASEGT. The CDR3 is made up of 12 amino acids. The CDR3 region has the DNA TGTGCCAGCAGTGAGCAGGGTTACGAGCAGTACTTC. Residues: CASSEQGYEQYF.

The rearrangement links TRBV28 to TRBJ1-4; D is perhaps TRBD1 (5 bases). In germline, CDR1 is MDHEN, CDR2 SYDVKM. V gave up 5 bases and J gave up 6 bases, with 16 bases separating them. The CDR3 spans 15 residues. Written as DNA, the CDR3 is TGTGCCAGCAGTGGGGGGAGGACGGGCGATGAAAAACTGTTTTTT. Protein sequence: CASSGGRTGDEKLFF.

The chain recombines TRBV3-1 (or the pseudogene TRBV3-2) with TRBJ1-1, with no clear D. The CDR3 spans 17 residues. Germline lookup yields CDR1 LGHDT and CDR2 YNNKEL (reference sequence). V lost 6 bases to trimming and J lost 6 bases, with 26 bases between them. The CDR3, as DNA: TGTGCCAGCAGTCACAGTCCGGGAGGTCAACTGGCCGCTGAAGCTTTCTTT. Translating it yields CASSHSPGGQLAAEAFF.

The chain carries TRBV18 and TRBJ1-2; 7 bases map to TRBD1. V was clipped by 3 bases and J by 6 bases; unmatched bases: 4. Germline V lookup: CDR1 KGHSH, CDR2 LQKENI. The CDR3 has 13 residues. CDR3 sequence: CASSPAGGHGYTF. The CDR3 nucleotides read TGTGCCAGCTCACCCGCAGGGGGTCATGGCTACACCTTC.

This clone was counted a single time. The chain employs TRBV27 and TRBJ1-1; D is ambiguous. This CDR3 comprises 17 residues. Trimming took 1 base from V and 1 from J, leaving 16 bases between them. Germline V CDR1 and CDR2: MNHEY, SMNVEV (reference sequence). The CDR3 region is CASSLFSSGWENTEAFF. Written as DNA, the CDR3 is TGTGCCAGCAGTTTATTCAGCAGCGGCTGGGAGAACACTGAAGCTTTCTTT.

The rearrangement uses TRBV10-3 and TRBJ2-2; maybe TRBD2 (6 bases). V lost 2 bases and J lost 7, with 14 bases in between. Germline lookup yields CDR1 ENHRY and CDR2 SYGVKD. CDR3 length: 15 amino acids. The chain's CDR3 is CAISEGQGEVGELFF. The CDR3 DNA reads as TGTGCCATCAGTGAGGGTCAAGGGGAGGTCGGGGAGCTGTTTTTT.

The chain carries TRBV2 and TRBJ1-5, with a possible D match to TRBD1 (5 bases). V gave up 4 bases and J gave up 2 bases, with 9 bases separating them. The germline V gene has CDR1 SNHLY and CDR2 FYNNEI. The CDR3 covers 14 residues. CDR3 sequence: CASSGLRGNQPQHF. The CDR3 coding sequence is TGTGCCAGCAGTGGGCTCAGGGGCAATCAGCCCCAGCATTTT. The entire variable domain, with the rest obtained from reference TRBV2 and TRBJ1-5, is as follows: EPEVTQTPSHQVTQMGQEVILRCVPISNHLYFYWYRQILGQKVEFLVSFYNNEISEKSEIFDDQFSVERPDGSNFTLKIRSTKLEDSAMYFCASSGLRGNQPQHFGDGTRLSIL.

Ten or more counts support this clone. This chain uses TRBV19 with TRBJ1-3; TRBD1 aligns across 7 bases. Per the germline V gene, CDR1 is LNHDA and CDR2 is SQIVND (reference sequence). J gave up 0 bases and V 5 bases, and 4 bases lay outside the gene matches. The CDR3 consists of 15 residues. In nucleotides, the CDR3 is TGTGCCAGTAGTGCGGACAGGCCCTCTGGAAACACCATATATTTT. This sequence encodes CASSADRPSGNTIYF.

The J gene is TRBJ2-5, the V gene TRBV7-2; a weak D match, TRBD1 (6 bases). Trimming left V 2 bases short and J 4 bases short, with 17 bases between. CDR1 and CDR2 from the germline V gene are SGHTA and FQGNSA. CDR3 length: 16 amino acids. The CDR3 is CASSLSLQGRAETQYF. The CDR3 DNA is TGTGCCAGCAGCTTAAGCCTACAGGGTAGGGCAGAGACCCAGTACTTC.

This clone came up once. This chain connects TRBV28 to TRBJ2-3, with D tentatively TRBD2 (6 bases). The germline V and J ends were trimmed by 6 bases and 1 base, with 14 bases remaining between them. Looked up from germline, CDR1 is MDHEN and CDR2 is SYDVKM. This CDR3 region has 15 residues. The CDR3 nucleotides read TGTGCCAGCAGCCCCCCGGCGGGGCGCACAGATACGCAGTATTTT. Amino acid sequence: CASSPPAGRTDTQYF. The variable domain in full, with the rest retrieved from reference TRBV28 and TRBJ2-3, is DVKVTQSSRYLVKRTGEKVFLECVQDMDHENMFWYRQDPGLGLRLIYFSYDVKMKEKGDIPEGYSVSREKKERFSLILESASTNQTSMYLCASSPPAGRTDTQYFGPGTRLTVL.

Turning to this clone: Different DNA sequences within this sample yield the same CDR3. The gene calls are TRBV7-2 and TRBJ1-1, with 7 bases aligning to TRBD1. This CDR3 contains 14 residues. Per germline, CDR1 SGHTA and CDR2 FQGNSA. With V trimmed by 2 bases and J by 4 bases, 4 bases remained unmatched. CDR3 residues: CASSLRQGGTEAFF. The CDR3 DNA reads as TGTGCCAGCAGCTTAAGACAGGGAGGCACTGAAGCTTTCTTT.

J is TRBJ1-3 and V is TRBV19, with D possibly matching TRBD1 (5 bases). Between the trimmed V and J ends, which lost 1 base and 0 bases, there was a span of 7 bases. Germline CDR1 reads LNHDA; CDR2 reads SQIVND (reference sequence). The CDR3 spans 15 residues. CDR3 nucleotide sequence: TGTGCCAGTAGTATAGGGGGCTACTCTGGAAACACCATATATTTT. It yields the protein CASSIGGYSGNTIYF.

This sequence joins TRBV29-1 and TRBJ1-1; 8 bases match TRBD1. Germline-derived CDR1 and CDR2 are SQVTM and ANQGSEA. J gave up 6 bases and V 7 bases, and 10 bases lay outside the gene matches. The CDR3 is made up of 13 amino acids. The CDR3 nucleotides read TGCAGCGCTCGAATTGACAGGGGCGCTGAAGCTTTCTTT. Its translation is CSARIDRGAEAFF.

The V call is TRBV28, the J call TRBJ2-7, with 7 bases matching TRBD1. The CDR3 is made up of 15 amino acids. V dropped 7 bases and J dropped 5; count of bases not matched to a gene: 14. Looked up from germline, CDR1 is MDHEN and CDR2 is SYDVKM. The CDR3 spells CASTLQTGTENEQYF. The CDR3 nucleotides read TGTGCCAGCACCCTACAAACCGGGACAGAAAACGAGCAGTACTTC.

This chain joins TRBV29-1 and TRBJ1-1; 8 bases agree with TRBD1. Looked up from germline, CDR1 is SQVTM and CDR2 is ANQGSEA. Unmatched junction bases numbered 8, after V lost 7 bases and J lost 1 base. The CDR3 consists of 14 residues. CDR3 DNA: TGCAGCGCCGAGGGGACAGGACGGAACACTGAAGCTTTCTTT. The encoded protein is CSAEGTGRNTEAFF.

The CDR3 sequence is CASSGGLQAVHGEQYF. The CDR3 nucleotides read TGTGCCAGCAGCGGGGGACTGCAGGCCGTTCATGGCGAGCAGTACTTC. The chain couples TRBV9 to TRBJ2-7, with D maybe TRBD2 (6 bases). Germline loops: CDR1 SGDLS, CDR2 YYNGEE. V was shortened by 3 bases and J by 6 bases, with 22 bases between the two germline ends. The CDR3 is 16 residues long.

The chain combines TRBV28 with TRBJ1-5; 7 bases agree with TRBD1. Germline V gene lookup returns CDR1 MDHEN and CDR2 SYDVKM. The junction had 6 bases not matched to a gene; V was cut back by 6 bases and J by 4 bases. The CDR3 consists of 14 residues. CDR3 sequence (DNA): TGTGCCAGCAGCAGGGGACAGTTGAATCAGCCCCAGCATTTT. The encoded protein is CASSRGQLNQPQHF.

The V gene is TRBV4-3, the J gene TRBJ1-1; 8 nucleotides match TRBD1. Germline V gives CDR1 LGHNA, CDR2 YSLEER. The length of the CDR3 is 15 residues. V lost 0 bases to trimming and J lost 1 base; unmatched junction nucleotides: 1. The CDR3 DNA reads TGCGCCAGCAGCCAAGACGACAGGGGGAACACTGAAGCTTTCTTT. Its protein is CASSQDDRGNTEAFF.

A few counts support this clone. V gene TRBV19 combines with J gene TRBJ1-1; no clear D. CDR1 is LNHDA and CDR2 is SQIVND in the germline V gene (reference sequence). The CDR3 is 14 residues long. Trimming cost V 3 bases and J 0 bases, with 8 bases left between them. The CDR3 reads CASSIYSVNTEAFF. The CDR3 bases are TGTGCCAGTAGTATTTATTCCGTGAACACTGAAGCTTTCTTT.

V is TRBV4-1 and J is TRBJ1-3; TRBD1 might be the D (6 bases). This CDR3 spans 14 amino acids. Germline assignment: CDR1 MGHRA and CDR2 YSYEKL. V lost 5 bases and J lost 3, with 11 bases in between. CDR3 amino acids: CASSSQGSGNTIYF. As DNA, the CDR3 is TGCGCCAGCAGCTCACAGGGAAGTGGAAACACCATATATTTT.

V and J are TRBV12-3 or TRBV12-4 and TRBJ1-1; TRBD1 is a possible D gene (5 bases). The CDR3 is made up of 13 amino acids. Trimming removed 8 bases at V and 3 bases at J, with 13 bases between. The CDR3 nucleotides read TGTGCCAGCCTAGGGGCGTGGGACACTGAAGCTTTCTTT. Encoded protein: CASLGAWDTEAFF.

V usage is TRBV5-8 and J usage is TRBJ2-5, with 11 bases matching TRBD2. The CDR3 runs 15 residues. The V gene's germline CDR1 is SGHTS and CDR2 YDEGEE. Trimming cost V 4 bases and J 2 bases; bases outside gene matches: 4. The CDR3 region is CASSKRLAGQETQYF. The CDR3 region has the DNA TGTGCCAGCAGCAAGCGACTAGCGGGGCAAGAGACCCAGTACTTC. The full variable domain, its missing parts supplied by reference TRBV5-8 and TRBJ2-5, is EAGVTQSPTHLIKTRGQQATLRCSPISGHTSVYWYQQALGLGLQFLLWYDEGEERNRGNFPPRFSGRQFPNYSSELNVNALELEDSALYLCASSKRLAGQETQYFGPGTRLLVL.

V usage is TRBV30 and J usage is TRBJ2-1, with 15 nucleotides matching TRBD2. The CDR3 totals 14 residues. CDR1 is GTSNPN, CDR2 SVGIG, per germline (reference sequence). V gave up 8 bases and J gave up 7 bases; unmatched junction bases: 6. This CDR3 reads CARRTSGGANEQFF. The DNA for the CDR3 is TGTGCCCGTAGGACTAGCGGGGGGGCTAATGAGCAGTTCTTC.

This clone occurred many times. This rearrangement joins TRBV30 to TRBJ1-4; D is uncertain. CDR3 length: 12 residues. Germline V gene data show CDR1 as GTSNPN and CDR2 as SVGIG (reference sequence). Trimming cost V 3 bases and J 10 bases, with 12 bases left between them. For the CDR3, the DNA is TGTGCCTGGAGGGTCGCCTCCGGAAAACTGTTTTTT. Encoded protein: CAWRVASGKLFF.

This clone was detected ten times or more. The chain has TRBV30 and TRBJ1-5; 9 bases align to TRBD1. Germline CDR1 reads GTSNPN; CDR2 reads SVGIG (reference sequence). The CDR3 covers 14 residues. J lost 9 bases, V lost 1 base, and 7 bases had no gene match. The CDR3 here is CAWSGTGEGRPQHF. In nucleotides, the CDR3 is TGTGCCTGGAGTGGGACAGGGGAGGGTAGGCCCCAGCATTTT.